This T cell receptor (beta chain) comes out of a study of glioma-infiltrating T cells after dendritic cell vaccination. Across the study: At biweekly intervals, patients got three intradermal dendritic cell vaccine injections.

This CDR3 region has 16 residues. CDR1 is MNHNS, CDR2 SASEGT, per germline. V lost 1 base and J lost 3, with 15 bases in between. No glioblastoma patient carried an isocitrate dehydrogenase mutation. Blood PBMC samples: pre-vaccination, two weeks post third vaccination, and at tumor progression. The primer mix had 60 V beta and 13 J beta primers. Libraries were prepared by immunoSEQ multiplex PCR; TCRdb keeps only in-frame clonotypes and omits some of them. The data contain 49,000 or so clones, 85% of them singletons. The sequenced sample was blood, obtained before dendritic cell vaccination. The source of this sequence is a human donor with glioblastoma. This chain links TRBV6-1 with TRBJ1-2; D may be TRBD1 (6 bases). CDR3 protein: CASSEGNRDKYYGYTF. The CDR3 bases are TGTGCCAGCAGTGAAGGAAACCGGGACAAGTACTATGGCTACACCTTC.